This record covers a single T cell receptor (beta chain). Its matching antigen is unknown. Ahead of sequencing, the ViraFEST assay grew antigen-specific CD4+ T cells using viral peptide pools. Scientists isolated CD4+ T cells after a roughly 9-day culture period ended. BNT162b2 vaccine or mRNA-1273 vaccine was given to participants in two doses. Libraries were prepared by immunoSEQ multiplex PCR; TCRdb keeps only in-frame clonotypes and omits some of them. The table includes about 15,000 clones, approximately 68% detected once. V was trimmed by 3 bases and J by 0 bases, leaving 6 bases between them. Looked up from germline, CDR1 is KGHSH and CDR2 is LQKENI. The CDR3 has 14 amino acids. This entry comes from a study of vaccination effects on CD4 cells after COVID-19. Study-level information: Post-vaccine specimens arrived a median 72 days past the second dose.

The receptor's source is a human donor who received a COVID-19 vaccine. This sample comprised CD4+ T cells from PBMCs cultured with HCoV-NL63 spike peptides, obtained after COVID-19 vaccination. The chain carries TRBV18 and TRBJ1-5; no firm D call. Here the CDR3 DNA reads TGTGCCAGCTCACCTAGAGATAGCAATCAGCCCCAGCATTTT. Its protein product is CASSPRDSNQPQHF.